The clone carrying this TCR beta chain was detected many times. Its target is unknown. This CDR3 has 17 residues. The V segment lost 6 bases and the J segment 2 bases; nucleotides outside the gene matches: 7. Per the germline V gene, CDR1 is LGHDT and CDR2 is YNNKEL (reference sequence). This entry comes from a study of CD8 T cells in ankylosing spondylitis. Overall study findings and caveats: Disease-associated clones were CD8+ and fairly uncommon in peripheral blood. Some of the motif variants had earlier been found in reactive arthritis patients' fluid and blood. There was reportedly significant enrichment of clones that were disease-linked in matched ankylosing spondylitis synovial fluid.

Preparation of TCR beta libraries was done by quantitative 5'-RACE with molecular barcodes. TCRdb re-called the 5' RACE reads with MiXCR, one entry per CDR3 protein. Of fewer than 250,000 distinct CDR3 sequences listed, roughly a tenth were seen once; the top ten hold 20% to 25%. Sequenced input: blood, either unsorted or a sorted T cell fraction (not recorded which). The chain has TRBV3-1 and TRBJ2-1, with TRBD2 matching 13 bases. This sequence originates from a male donor with ankylosing spondylitis or in good health (not recorded which). The CDR3 sequence is CASSKRTSGGAYNEQFF. CDR3 in DNA: TGTGCCAGCAGTAAGAGGACTAGCGGGGGCGCCTACAATGAGCAGTTCTTC.